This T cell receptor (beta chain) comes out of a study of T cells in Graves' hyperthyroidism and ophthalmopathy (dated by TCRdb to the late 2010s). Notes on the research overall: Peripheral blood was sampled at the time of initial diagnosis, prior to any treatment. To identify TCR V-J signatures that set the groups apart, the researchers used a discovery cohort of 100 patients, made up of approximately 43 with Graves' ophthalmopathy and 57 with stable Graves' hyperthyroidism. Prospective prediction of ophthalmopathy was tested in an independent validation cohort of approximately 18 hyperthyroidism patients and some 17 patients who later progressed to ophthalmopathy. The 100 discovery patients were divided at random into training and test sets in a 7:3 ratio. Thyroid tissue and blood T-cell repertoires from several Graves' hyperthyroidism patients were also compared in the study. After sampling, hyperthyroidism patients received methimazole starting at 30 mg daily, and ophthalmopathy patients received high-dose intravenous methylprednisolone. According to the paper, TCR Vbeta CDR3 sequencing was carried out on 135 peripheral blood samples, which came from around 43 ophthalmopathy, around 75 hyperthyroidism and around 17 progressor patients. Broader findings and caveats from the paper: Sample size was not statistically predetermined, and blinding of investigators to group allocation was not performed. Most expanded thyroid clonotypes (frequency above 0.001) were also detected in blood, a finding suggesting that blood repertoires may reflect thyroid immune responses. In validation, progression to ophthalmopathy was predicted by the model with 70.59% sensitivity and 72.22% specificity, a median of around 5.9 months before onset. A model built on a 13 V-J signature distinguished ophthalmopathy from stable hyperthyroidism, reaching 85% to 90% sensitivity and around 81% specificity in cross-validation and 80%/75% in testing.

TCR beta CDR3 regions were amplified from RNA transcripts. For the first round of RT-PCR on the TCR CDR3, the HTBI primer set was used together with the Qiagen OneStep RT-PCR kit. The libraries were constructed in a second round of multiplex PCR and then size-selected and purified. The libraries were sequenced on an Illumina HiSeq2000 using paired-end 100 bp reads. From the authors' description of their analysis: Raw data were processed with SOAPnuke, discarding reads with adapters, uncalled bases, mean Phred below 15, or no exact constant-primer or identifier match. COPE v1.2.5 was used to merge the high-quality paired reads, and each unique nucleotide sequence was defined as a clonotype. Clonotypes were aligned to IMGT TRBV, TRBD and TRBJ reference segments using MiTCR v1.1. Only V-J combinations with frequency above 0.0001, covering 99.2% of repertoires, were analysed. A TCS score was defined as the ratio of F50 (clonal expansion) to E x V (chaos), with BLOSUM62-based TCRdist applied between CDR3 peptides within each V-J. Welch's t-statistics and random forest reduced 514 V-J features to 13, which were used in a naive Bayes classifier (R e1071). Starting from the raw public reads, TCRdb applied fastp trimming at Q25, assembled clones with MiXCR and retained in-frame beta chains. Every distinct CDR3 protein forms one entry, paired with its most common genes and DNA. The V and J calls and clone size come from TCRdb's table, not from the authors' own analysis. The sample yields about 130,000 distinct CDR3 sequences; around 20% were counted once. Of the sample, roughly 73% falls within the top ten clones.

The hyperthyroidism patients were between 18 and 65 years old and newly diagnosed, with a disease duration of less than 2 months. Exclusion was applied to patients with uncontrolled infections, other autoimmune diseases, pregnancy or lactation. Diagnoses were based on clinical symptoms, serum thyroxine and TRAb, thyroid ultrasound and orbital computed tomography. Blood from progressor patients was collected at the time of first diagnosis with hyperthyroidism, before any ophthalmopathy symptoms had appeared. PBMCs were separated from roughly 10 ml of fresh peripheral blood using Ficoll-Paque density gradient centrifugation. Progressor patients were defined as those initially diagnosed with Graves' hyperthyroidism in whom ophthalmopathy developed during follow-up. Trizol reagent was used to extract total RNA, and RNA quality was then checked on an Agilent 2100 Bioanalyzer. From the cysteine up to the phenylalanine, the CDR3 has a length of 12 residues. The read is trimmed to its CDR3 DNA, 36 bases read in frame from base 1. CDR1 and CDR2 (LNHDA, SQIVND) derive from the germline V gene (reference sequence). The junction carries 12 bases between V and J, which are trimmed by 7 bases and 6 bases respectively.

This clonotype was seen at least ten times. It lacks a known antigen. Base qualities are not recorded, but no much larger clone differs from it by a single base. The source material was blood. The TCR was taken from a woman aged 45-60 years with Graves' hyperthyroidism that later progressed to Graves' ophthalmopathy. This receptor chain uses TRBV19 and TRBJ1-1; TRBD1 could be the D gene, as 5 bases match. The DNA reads TGTGCCAGTACGGGACTGGGGGCTGAAGCTTTCTTT. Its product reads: CASTGLGAEAFF.